This T cell receptor beta chain was identified in a study of tumor-infiltrating lymphocytes in primary liver carcinoma. Germline CDR1 reads SGHAT; CDR2 reads FQNNGV. The CDR3 runs 16 residues. With respect to this clonotype: At one end the junction does not follow the germline gene, possibly because of a read error.

The authors made TCR beta cDNA from 500 ng total RNA with a constant-region primer. It was through three nested multiplex PCR rounds of slightly modified ARM-PCR that TCR beta libraries arose. A C-beta reverse primer was combined with TRBV1-TRBV30 forward primers in the first two PCR rounds, and each round had ten to eleven cycles. TCRdb ran MiXCR on the multiplex PCR reads and lists one entry per CDR3 protein. The sample has roughly 25,000 distinct CDR3 sequences, roughly four fifths seen once. Co-extraction yielded RNA and DNA from roughly 20-30 mg of unsorted bulk tissue. This clonotype was obtained from a woman in her 30s with primary liver carcinoma and hepatitis B virus infection. The chain recombines TRBV11-2 with TRBJ2-3; 7 bases are a match to TRBD1. The sequenced sample was liver tumor tissue from sampling region 5. Noted subset: tumor region T5, tumor centre. CDR3 amino acids: CANSRTRQGRGDTRYF. In DNA, the CDR3 is TGTGCCAACAGCCGAACGCGACAGGGAAGGGGAGATACGCGGTATTTT. Based on the CDR3 plus reference TRBV11-2 and TRBJ2-3, the full variable domain is EAGVAQSPRYKIIEKRQSVAFWCNPISGHATLYWYQQILGQGPKLLIQFQNNGVVDDSQLPKDRFSAERLKGVDSTLKIQPAKLEDSAVYLCANSRTRQGRGDTRYFGPGTRLTVL.